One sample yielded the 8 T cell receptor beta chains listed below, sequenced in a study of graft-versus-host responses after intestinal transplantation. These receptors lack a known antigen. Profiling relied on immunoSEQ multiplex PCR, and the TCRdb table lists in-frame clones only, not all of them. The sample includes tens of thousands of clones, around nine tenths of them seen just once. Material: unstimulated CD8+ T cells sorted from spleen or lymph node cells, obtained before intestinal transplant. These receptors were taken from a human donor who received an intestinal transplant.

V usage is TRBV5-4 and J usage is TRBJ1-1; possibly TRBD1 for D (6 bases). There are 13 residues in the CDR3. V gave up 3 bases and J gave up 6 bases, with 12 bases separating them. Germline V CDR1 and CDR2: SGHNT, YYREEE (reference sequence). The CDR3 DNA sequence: TGTGCCAGCAGCTCCAGAGGGGGAGCTGAAGCTTTCTTT. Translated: CASSSRGGAEAFF. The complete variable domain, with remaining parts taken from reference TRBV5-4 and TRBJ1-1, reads ETGVTQSPTHLIKTRGQQVTLRCSSQSGHNTVSWYQQALGQGPQFIFQYYREEENGRGNFPPRFSGLQFPNYSSELNVNALELDDSALYLCASSSRGGAEAFFGQGTRLTVV.

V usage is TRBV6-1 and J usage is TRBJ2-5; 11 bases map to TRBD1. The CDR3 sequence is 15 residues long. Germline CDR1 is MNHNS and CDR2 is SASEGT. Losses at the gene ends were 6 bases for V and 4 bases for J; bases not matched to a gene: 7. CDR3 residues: CASSPGQGVGETQYF. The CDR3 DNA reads TGTGCCAGCAGCCCGGGACAGGGGGTCGGAGAGACCCAGTACTTC.

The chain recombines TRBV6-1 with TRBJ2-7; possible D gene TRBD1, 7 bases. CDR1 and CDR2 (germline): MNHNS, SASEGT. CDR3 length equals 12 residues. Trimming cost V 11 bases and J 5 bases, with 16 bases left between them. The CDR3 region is CAGADREDEQYF. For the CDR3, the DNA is TGTGCCGGGGCCGACAGGGAGGACGAGCAGTACTTC.

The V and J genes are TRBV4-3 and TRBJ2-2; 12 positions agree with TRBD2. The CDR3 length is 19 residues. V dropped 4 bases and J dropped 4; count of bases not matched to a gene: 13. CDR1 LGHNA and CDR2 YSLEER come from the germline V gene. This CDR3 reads CASSPESLAGGQTTGELFF. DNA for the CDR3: TGCGCCAGCAGCCCAGAGAGCCTAGCGGGGGGGCAGACCACCGGGGAGCTGTTTTTT.

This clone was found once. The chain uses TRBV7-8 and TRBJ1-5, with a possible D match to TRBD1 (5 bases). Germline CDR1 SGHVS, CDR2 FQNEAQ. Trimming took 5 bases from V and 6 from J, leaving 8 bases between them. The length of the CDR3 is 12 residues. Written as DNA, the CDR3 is TGTGCCAGCAGCGAGGACATTCAGCCCCAGCATTTT. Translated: CASSEDIQPQHF. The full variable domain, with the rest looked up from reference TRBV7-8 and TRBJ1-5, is GAGVSQSPRYKVAKRGQDVALRCDPISGHVSLFWYQQALGQGPEFLTYFQNEAQLDKSGLPSDRFFAERPEGSVSTLKIQRTQQEDSAVYLCASSEDIQPQHFGDGTRLSIL.

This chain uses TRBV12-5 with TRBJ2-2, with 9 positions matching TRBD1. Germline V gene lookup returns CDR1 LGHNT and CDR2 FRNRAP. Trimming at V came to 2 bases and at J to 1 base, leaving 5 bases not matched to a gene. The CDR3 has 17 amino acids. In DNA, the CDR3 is TGTGCTAGTGGTTTGACCAGGACAGGGGAGAACACCGGGGAGCTGTTTTTT. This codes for CASGLTRTGENTGELFF.

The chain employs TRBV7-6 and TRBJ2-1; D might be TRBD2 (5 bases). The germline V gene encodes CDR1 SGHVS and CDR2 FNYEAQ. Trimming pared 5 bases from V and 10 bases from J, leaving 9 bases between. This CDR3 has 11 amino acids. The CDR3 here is CASSPGSEQFF. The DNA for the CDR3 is TGTGCCAGCAGCCCGGGGTCGGAGCAGTTCTTC.

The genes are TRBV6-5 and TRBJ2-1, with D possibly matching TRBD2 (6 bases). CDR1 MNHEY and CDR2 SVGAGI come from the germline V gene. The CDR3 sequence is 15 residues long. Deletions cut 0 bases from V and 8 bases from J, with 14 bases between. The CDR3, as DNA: TGTGCCAGCAGTTACTCGGAACGGGAGATTTATGAGCAGTTCTTC. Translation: CASSYSEREIYEQFF.